Below are 9 T cell receptor beta chains sequenced from a single sample in a study of T cell responses to AZD1222 COVID-19 vaccine. TCRdb's copy holds only in-frame clones and misses some; the assay was immunoSEQ multiplex PCR. The table records some 190,000 clones, roughly nine tenths of them present only once. Material: peripheral blood, obtained 28 days after the second AZD1222 dose. These receptors all come from an adult who received the AZD1222 COVID-19 vaccine.

This clone has just one count. In DNA, the CDR3 is TGTGCCAGCAGCTTAGATGGTAGAGGGATGAACACCGGGGAGCTGTTTTTT. Translation: CASSLDGRGMNTGELFF. The chain combines TRBV11-3 with TRBJ2-2; tentative D call: TRBD2 (5 bases). Trimming removed 0 bases at V and 1 base at J, with 12 bases between. Looked up from germline, CDR1 is SGHNT and CDR2 is YENEEA. The CDR3 totals 17 residues. The variable domain in full, completed from reference TRBV11-3 and TRBJ2-2, reads EAGVVQSPRYKIIEKKQPVAFWCNPISGHNTLYWYLQNLGQGPELLIRYENEEAVDDSQLPKDRFSAERLKGVDSTLKIQPAELGDSAVYLCASSLDGRGMNTGELFFGEGSRLTVL.

The chain carries TRBV6-2 or TRBV6-3 and TRBJ2-1; D tentatively reads TRBD1 or TRBD2 (6 bases each). The germline V gene encodes CDR1 MNHEY and CDR2 SVGEGT. CDR3 length equals 16 residues. V gave up 5 bases and J gave up 4 bases, with 18 bases separating them. This chain's CDR3 is CASSDLGASEYNEQFF. The CDR3 DNA sequence: TGTGCCAGCAGTGATCTGGGGGCTAGCGAGTACAATGAGCAGTTCTTC.

The V call is TRBV5-1, the J call TRBJ2-2, with 7 bases that match TRBD1. V trimming: 4 bases; J trimming: 5 bases; junction bases outside the gene matches: 2. The CDR3 is 13 residues long. Germline V gene lookup returns CDR1 SGHRS and CDR2 YFSETQ. CDR3 in amino acids: CASSGQVTGELFF. The CDR3 nucleotides read TGCGCCAGCAGCGGACAGGTGACCGGGGAGCTGTTTTTT.

This clone has just one count. The V gene is TRBV6-1, the J gene TRBJ2-2; TRBD2 agrees at 9 bases. CDR1 and CDR2 from the germline V gene are MNHNS and SASEGT. The CDR3 spans 15 residues. J was trimmed by 6 bases and V by 0 bases; bases with no gene match: 2. Here the CDR3 DNA reads TGTGCCAGCAGTGAAGCGGCGGGGGGGCCCGGGGAGCTGTTTTTT. Its protein product is CASSEAAGGPGELFF.

The chain combines TRBV7-2 with TRBJ2-3; 7 bases fit TRBD1. The trim removed 4 bases at V and 3 bases at J, leaving 4 bases unmatched. The CDR3 has 14 amino acids. The germline gives CDR1 SGHTA, CDR2 FQGNSA. This CDR3 is CASSYRTGTDTQYF. CDR3 in DNA: TGTGCCAGCAGCTACCGGACAGGTACAGATACGCAGTATTTT.

The chain joins TRBV19 to TRBJ1-2; the D gene is possibly TRBD1 (5 bases). The germline V gene encodes CDR1 LNHDA and CDR2 SQIVND (reference sequence). V was trimmed by 4 bases and J by 3 bases, leaving 18 bases between them. The CDR3 spans 16 residues. The CDR3 sequence: CASSTPPTEMDYGYTF. The CDR3 nucleotides read TGTGCCAGTAGTACCCCGCCGACAGAAATGGACTATGGCTACACCTTC.

V and J are TRBV19 and TRBJ1-1; D remains unclear. CDR1 and CDR2 from the germline V gene are LNHDA and SQIVND (reference sequence). V dropped 7 bases and J dropped 3 bases, with 9 bases sitting between them. The length of the CDR3 is 12 residues. CDR3 loop: CASTHEDTEAFF. CDR3 bases: TGTGCCAGTACCCATGAGGACACTGAAGCTTTCTTT.

The chain links TRBV7-2 to TRBJ2-1; TRBD2 matches 8 bases. Per germline, CDR1 SGHTA and CDR2 FQGNSA. This CDR3 comprises 15 residues. The ends lost 0 bases at V and 7 bases at J; junction bases unmatched: 5. CDR3 region: CASSLAGTRGNEQFF. The CDR3 coding sequence is TGTGCCAGCAGCTTAGCCGGGACTAGGGGGAATGAGCAGTTCTTC.

This clone was observed a handful of times. The V gene is TRBV24-1, the J gene TRBJ1-6, with D perhaps TRBD1 (6 bases). The germline V and J ends were trimmed by 3 bases and 10 bases, with 15 bases remaining between them. The CDR3 extends over 15 amino acids. The germline gives CDR1 KGHDR, CDR2 SFDVKD. CDR3 amino acids: CATSDPDRRESPLHF. CDR3 nucleotide sequence: TGTGCCACCAGTGATCCTGACAGGAGAGAATCACCCCTCCACTTT.